This record concerns one T cell receptor beta chain sequence. Its antigen remains unidentified. CDR1 is LGHNA and CDR2 is YNFKEQ in the germline V gene. This CDR3 region has 16 residues. Trimming left V 4 bases short and J 2 bases short, with 18 bases between. Via MiXCR, TCRdb re-called the 5' RACE reads, giving one row per CDR3 protein. The data hold 300,000 to 400,000 distinct CDR3 sequences, with approximately 22% observed a single time. The data derive from a study of CD8 T cells in ankylosing spondylitis. Whole-study findings and limits: Blood of patients with ankylosing spondylitis appeared to be characterized by a TCR beta motif of fewer than 10 highly homologous variants. The disease-linked clones had a CD8+ phenotype and low blood frequencies. Significantly higher representation of disease-linked clones was reported for matched ankylosing spondylitis synovial fluid.

The sequenced sample was blood, either unsorted or a sorted T cell fraction (not recorded which). This TCR was recovered from a male donor with ankylosing spondylitis or in good health (not recorded which). V usage is TRBV4-2 and J usage is TRBJ2-7; D possibly corresponds to TRBD2 (7 bases). The CDR3 nucleotides are TGTGCCAGCAGCCTACGTGGGGCGGGGGACACCTACGAGCAGTACTTC. This sequence encodes CASSLRGAGDTYEQYF.